Sequencing of this T cell receptor beta chain was carried out in a study of blood T cell repertoires in COVID-19. With 2 bases removed from V and 4 bases from J, the gap between germline ends came to 12 bases. The CDR3 length is 15 residues. Germline lookup yields CDR1 SGHTA and CDR2 FQGNSA. Profiled with immunoSEQ multiplex PCR; TCRdb holds only in-frame clones, not every one. Here the sample spans about 170,000 clones, 84% being singletons. The source of this sequence is a woman older than 75 with COVID-19, enrolled during active disease. The rearrangement links TRBV7-2 to TRBJ1-5; D remains unclear. Sequenced: peripheral blood. The CDR3, as DNA: TGTGCCAGCAGCTTATGGGGTAGCGGTAATCAGCCCCAGCATTTT. Protein sequence: CASSLWGSGNQPQHF.